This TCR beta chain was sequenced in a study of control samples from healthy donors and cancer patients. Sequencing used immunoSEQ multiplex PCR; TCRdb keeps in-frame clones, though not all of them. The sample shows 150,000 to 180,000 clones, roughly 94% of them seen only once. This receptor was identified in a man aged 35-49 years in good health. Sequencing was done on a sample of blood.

CDR3 in DNA: TGTGCCAGCAGCTTGGAGTCGCCCTACGAGCAGTACTTC. Translating gives CASSLESPYEQYF. The chain joins TRBV5-6 to TRBJ2-7; D is unclear. The V gene lost 0 bases and the J gene lost 2 bases, with 6 bases spanning the gap. The CDR3 length is 13 residues. Germline V CDR1 and CDR2: SGHDT, YYEEEE.